Each of the 8 T cell receptor beta chains below was sequenced from the same sample in a study of blood T cell repertoires in COVID-19. Sequencing used immunoSEQ multiplex PCR; TCRdb keeps in-frame clones, though not all of them. Of fewer than 250,000 clones listed, roughly 86% are singletons. Sequenced material: PBMCs or T cells enriched from blood (not recorded which). These receptors were taken from a woman aged 40 to 49 in a cohort exposed to, infected with or recovered from COVID-19 (not recorded which).

V is TRBV12-3 or TRBV12-4 and J is TRBJ2-2; the D is unclear. Trimming removed 3 bases from V and 7 bases from J, with 3 bases in between. The CDR3 length is 11 residues. CDR3: CASSFLGELFF. In DNA, the CDR3 is TGTGCCAGCAGTTTCCTCGGGGAGCTGTTTTTT.

The chain recombines TRBV11-2 with TRBJ2-7; 8 nucleotides agree with TRBD2. Germline V gives CDR1 SGHAT, CDR2 FQNNGV. The CDR3 covers 14 residues. V lost 5 bases and J lost 6; bases outside the gene matches: 9. The CDR3 loop reads CASSPGGGRSEQYF. In nucleotides, the CDR3 is TGTGCCAGCAGCCCCGGGGGGGGTCGTTCCGAGCAGTACTTC.

This chain connects TRBV7-9 to TRBJ1-1; D gene ambiguous. The CDR3 has 13 residues. V was trimmed by 8 bases and J by 1 base, leaving 11 bases between them. Germline CDR1 reads SEHNR; CDR2 reads FQNEAQ (reference sequence). The CDR3 here is CASGPGENTEAFF. The CDR3 nucleotides are TGTGCCAGCGGTCCCGGGGAGAACACTGAAGCTTTCTTT.

The rearrangement links TRBV12-3 or TRBV12-4 to TRBJ1-5; D might be TRBD1 (5 bases). V was cut by 5 bases and J by 6 bases, with 8 bases left in between. The CDR3 spans 12 residues. As DNA, the CDR3 is TGTGCCAGCAGTACGGGGGTTCAGCCCCAGCATTTT. Residues: CASSTGVQPQHF.

The chain combines TRBV5-4 with TRBJ2-1; D remains unclear. Per the germline V gene, CDR1 is SGHNT and CDR2 is YYREEE (reference sequence). Between the trimmed V and J ends, which lost 2 bases and 6 bases, there was a span of 9 bases. The CDR3 is 13 amino acids. This CDR3 reads CASSFSSINEQFF. The CDR3 DNA is TGTGCCAGCAGCTTTTCTAGTATCAATGAGCAGTTCTTC.

J is TRBJ2-1 and V is TRBV5-1, with 12 bases lining up with TRBD2. With V trimmed by 4 bases and J by 9 bases, 8 bases remained unmatched. The CDR3 extends over 15 amino acids. Germline V gene lookup returns CDR1 SGHRS and CDR2 YFSETQ. CDR3 amino acids: CASSNRTSGVGEQFF. CDR3 DNA sequence: TGCGCCAGCAGCAACAGGACTAGCGGGGTCGGTGAGCAGTTCTTC.

The gene calls are TRBV5-1 and TRBJ2-1, with 10 bases lining up with TRBD1. The CDR3 sequence is 15 residues long. V was pared by 3 bases and J by 7 bases, with 7 bases of the junction left unmatched. Germline values: CDR1 SGHRS, CDR2 YFSETQ. The CDR3 loop reads CASSYDRGRGNEQFF. The CDR3 bases are TGCGCCAGCAGCTACGACAGGGGGCGAGGGAATGAGCAGTTCTTC.

This chain joins TRBV4-1 and TRBJ2-3; TRBD1 agrees at 8 bases. Germline loops: CDR1 MGHRA, CDR2 YSYEKL. CDR3 size: 15 residues. Trimming cost V 4 bases and J 1 base; bases outside gene matches: 4. As DNA, the CDR3 is TGCGCCAGCAGCCCACTGGACAGGGGCACAGATACGCAGTATTTT. Its protein is CASSPLDRGTDTQYF.